Sequencing of this T cell receptor beta chain was carried out in a study of T cell repertoires in cytomegalovirus infection. Whole-study findings and limits: Ex vivo responses were dominated by HLA-C-restricted CMV-specific TCR beta clonotypes. Summed frequency of shared TCR beta families picked out CMV carriers who also had the relevant HLA.

TCRdb re-derived calls from the reads in MiXCR, one entry per CDR3 protein. The data contain about 450,000 distinct CDR3 sequences, approximately 32% of them singletons. This clonotype has a handful of counts. Its specificity is unknown. Sequenced sample: PBMCs. The sequence derives from a human donor in good health (CMV status not recorded). Some clones in this sample may be carry-over from other donors' samples.

CDR3 residues: CASSLEKRGGYEQYF. The CDR3 nucleotides are TGTGCCAGCAGTTTAGAGAAGCGGGGGGGCTACGAGCAGTACTTC. The V and J genes are TRBV12-3 or TRBV12-4 and TRBJ2-7, with 10 bases fitting TRBD2. V lost 1 base to trimming and J lost 3 bases; unmatched junction nucleotides: 3. The CDR3 sequence is 15 residues long.